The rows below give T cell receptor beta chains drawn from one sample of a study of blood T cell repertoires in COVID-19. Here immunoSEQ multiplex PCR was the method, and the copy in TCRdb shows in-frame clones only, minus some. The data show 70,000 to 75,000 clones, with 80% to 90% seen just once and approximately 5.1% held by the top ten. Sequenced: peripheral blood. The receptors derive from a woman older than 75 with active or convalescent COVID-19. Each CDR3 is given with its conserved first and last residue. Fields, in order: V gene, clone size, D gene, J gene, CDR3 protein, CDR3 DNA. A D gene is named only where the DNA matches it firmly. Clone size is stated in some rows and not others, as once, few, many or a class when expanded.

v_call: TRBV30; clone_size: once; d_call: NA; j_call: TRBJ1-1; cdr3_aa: CAWRYSVSEAFF; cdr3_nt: TGTGCCTGGAGGTATTCGGTTTCTGAAGCTTTCTTT
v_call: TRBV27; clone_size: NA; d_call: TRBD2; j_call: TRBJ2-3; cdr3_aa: CASSLGRTSVRDTQYF; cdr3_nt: TGTGCCAGCAGTTTAGGACGGACTAGCGTCCGAGATACGCAGTATTTT
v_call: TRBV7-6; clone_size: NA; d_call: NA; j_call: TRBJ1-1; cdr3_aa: CASSFQGGTEAFF; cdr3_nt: TGTGCCAGCAGCTTTCAGGGAGGCACTGAAGCTTTCTTT
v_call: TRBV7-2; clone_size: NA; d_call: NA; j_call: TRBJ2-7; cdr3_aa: CASSLVRETYEQYF; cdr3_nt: TGTGCCAGCAGTCTAGTTCGGGAAACCTACGAGCAGTACTTC
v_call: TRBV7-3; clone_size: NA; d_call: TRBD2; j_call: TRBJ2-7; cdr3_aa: CASSTGLASEQYF; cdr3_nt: TGTGCCAGCAGCACCGGACTAGCTAGCGAGCAGTACTTC
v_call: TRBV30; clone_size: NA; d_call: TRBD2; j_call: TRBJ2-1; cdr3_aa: CARRGYHNEQFF; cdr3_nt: TGTGCCCGGCGGGGGTACCACAATGAGCAGTTCTTC
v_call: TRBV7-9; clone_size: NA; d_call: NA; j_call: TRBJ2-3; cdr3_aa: CASSLVAGSLDTQYF; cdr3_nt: TGTGCCAGCAGCTTAGTTGCGGGATCCCTCGATACGCAGTATTTT
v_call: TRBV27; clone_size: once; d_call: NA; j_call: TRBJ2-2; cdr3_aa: CASSPRYGGKAGELFF; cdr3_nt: TGTGCCAGCAGTCCGCGGTATGGCGGGAAGGCCGGGGAGCTGTTTTTT
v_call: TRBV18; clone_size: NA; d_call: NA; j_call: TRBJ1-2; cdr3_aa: CASSPSAAALYGYTF; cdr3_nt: TGTGCCAGCTCACCATCGGCGGCAGCACTTTATGGCTACACCTTC
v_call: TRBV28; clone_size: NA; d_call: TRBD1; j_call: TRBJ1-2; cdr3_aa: CASSFGDRGNGYTF; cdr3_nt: TGTGCCAGCAGTTTCGGGGACAGGGGTAATGGCTACACCTTC
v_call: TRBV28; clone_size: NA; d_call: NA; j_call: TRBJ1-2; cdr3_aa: CASSWRVRHGYTF; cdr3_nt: TGTGCCAGCAGTTGGCGGGTAAGGCATGGCTACACCTTC
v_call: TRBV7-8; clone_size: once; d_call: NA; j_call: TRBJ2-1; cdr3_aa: CASWGGRRYNEQFF; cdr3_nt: TGTGCCAGCTGGGGGGGCCGGCGATACAATGAGCAGTTCTTC
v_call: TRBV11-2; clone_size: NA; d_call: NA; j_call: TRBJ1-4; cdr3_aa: CASSSWVVRDEKLFF; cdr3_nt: TGTGCCAGCAGCTCCTGGGTGGTGAGGGATGAAAAACTGTTTTTT
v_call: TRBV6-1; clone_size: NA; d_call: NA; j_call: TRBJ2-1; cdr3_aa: CASSHGSGYNEQFF; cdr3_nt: TGTGCCAGCAGCCACGGGAGTGGGTACAATGAGCAGTTCTTC
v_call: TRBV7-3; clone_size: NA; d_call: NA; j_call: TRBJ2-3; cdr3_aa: CASSPTRGRPDTQYF; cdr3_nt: TGTGCCAGCAGCCCGACGCGAGGGCGTCCAGATACGCAGTATTTT
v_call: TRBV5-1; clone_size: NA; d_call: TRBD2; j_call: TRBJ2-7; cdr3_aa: CASSSTPGTSGGGEQYF; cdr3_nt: TGCGCCAGCAGCTCAACACCCGGGACTAGCGGGGGAGGGGAGCAGTACTTC
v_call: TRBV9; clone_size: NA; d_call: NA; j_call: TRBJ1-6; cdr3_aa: CASSRRLQTNSPLHF; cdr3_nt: TGTGCCAGCAGTCGTAGGTTACAGACAAATTCACCCCTCCACTTT
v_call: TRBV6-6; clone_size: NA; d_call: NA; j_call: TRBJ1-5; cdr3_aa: CASSPTNQPQHF; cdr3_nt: TGTGCCAGCTCTCCTACCAATCAGCCCCAGCATTTT
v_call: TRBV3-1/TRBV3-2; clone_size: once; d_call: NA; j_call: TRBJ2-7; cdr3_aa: CASSHGGGKYEQYF; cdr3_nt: TGTGCCAGCAGCCACGGGGGAGGAAAGTACGAGCAGTACTTC
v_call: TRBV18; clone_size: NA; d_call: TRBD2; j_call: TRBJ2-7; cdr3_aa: CASSPGTSGGRATYEQYF; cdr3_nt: TGTGCCAGCTCACCCGGGACTAGCGGGGGGCGTGCGACCTACGAGCAGTACTTC
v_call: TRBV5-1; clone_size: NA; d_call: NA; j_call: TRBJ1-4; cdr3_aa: CASSTDRTNEKLFF; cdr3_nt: TGCGCCAGCAGCACGGACAGAACTAATGAAAAACTGTTTTTT
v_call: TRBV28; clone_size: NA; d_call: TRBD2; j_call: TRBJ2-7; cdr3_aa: CASKGLAVREQYF; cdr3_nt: TGTGCCAGCAAGGGACTAGCGGTGAGGGAGCAGTACTTC
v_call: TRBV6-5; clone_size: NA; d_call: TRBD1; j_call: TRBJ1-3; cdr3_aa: CASRRQGSGNTIYF; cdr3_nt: TGTGCCAGCAGAAGACAGGGCTCTGGAAACACCATATATTTT
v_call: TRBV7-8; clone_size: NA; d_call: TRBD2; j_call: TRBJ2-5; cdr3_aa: CASSLRVLAGVGTQYF; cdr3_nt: TGTGCCAGCAGCTTAAGGGTACTAGCGGGGGTCGGGACCCAGTACTTC
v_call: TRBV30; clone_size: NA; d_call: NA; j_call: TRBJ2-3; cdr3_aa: CAWRLKGTQYF; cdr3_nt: TGTGCCTGGAGATTGAAGGGGACGCAGTATTTT
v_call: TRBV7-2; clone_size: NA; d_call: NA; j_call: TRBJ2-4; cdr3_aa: CASSLLLGNIQYF; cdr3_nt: TGTGCCAGCAGCTTACTGCTAGGAAACATTCAGTACTTC
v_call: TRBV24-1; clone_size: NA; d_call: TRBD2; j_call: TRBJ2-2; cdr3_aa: CATGAGSGGLTGELFF; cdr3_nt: TGTGCCACCGGTGCGGGTTCGGGAGGGCTCACCGGGGAGCTGTTTTTT
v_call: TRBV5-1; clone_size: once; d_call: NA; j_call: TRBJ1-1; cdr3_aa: CASSLFRGTNTEAFF; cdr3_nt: TGCGCCAGCAGCTTGTTTCGGGGAACGAACACTGAAGCTTTCTTT
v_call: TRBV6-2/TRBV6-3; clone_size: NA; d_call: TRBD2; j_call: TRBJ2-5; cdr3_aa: CASSGSSGDPSAGTQYF; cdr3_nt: TGTGCCAGCAGTGGGTCTAGCGGGGACCCTTCGGCGGGGACCCAGTACTTC
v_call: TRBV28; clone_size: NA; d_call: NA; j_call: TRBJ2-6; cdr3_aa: CASRGASFFSSGANVLTF; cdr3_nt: TGTGCCAGCAGGGGGGCATCTTTCTTTTCCTCTGGGGCCAACGTCCTGACTTTC
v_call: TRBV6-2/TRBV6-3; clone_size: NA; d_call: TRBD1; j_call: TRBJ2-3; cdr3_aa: CASSSGQPSTDTQYF; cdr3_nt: TGTGCCAGCAGTTCGGGACAGCCGAGCACAGATACGCAGTATTTT
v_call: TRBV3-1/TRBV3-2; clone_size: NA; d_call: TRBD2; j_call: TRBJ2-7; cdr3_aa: CASSPLSGLSSYEQYF; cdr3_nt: TGTGCCAGCAGCCCGCTTAGCGGGTTGAGCTCCTACGAGCAGTACTTC
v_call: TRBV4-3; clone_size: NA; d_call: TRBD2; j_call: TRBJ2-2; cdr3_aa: CASSRSSGTSGSVRTGELFF; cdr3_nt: TGCGCCAGCAGCCGGTCCTCCGGGACTAGCGGGAGCGTGAGGACCGGGGAGCTGTTTTTT
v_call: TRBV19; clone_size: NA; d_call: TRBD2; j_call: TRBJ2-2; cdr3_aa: CASSKRPSGGVDTGELFF; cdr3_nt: TGTGCCAGTAGTAAACGCCCTAGCGGGGGGGTAGACACCGGGGAGCTGTTTTTT
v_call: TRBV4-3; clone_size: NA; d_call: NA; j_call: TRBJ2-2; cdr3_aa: CASSHAQGGNTGELFF; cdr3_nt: TGCGCCAGCAGCCATGCTCAGGGCGGGAACACCGGGGAGCTGTTTTTT
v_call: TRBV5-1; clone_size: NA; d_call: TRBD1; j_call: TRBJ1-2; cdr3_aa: CASSQRGQGVHGYTF; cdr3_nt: TGCGCCAGCAGCCAGCGAGGACAGGGTGTACATGGCTACACCTTC
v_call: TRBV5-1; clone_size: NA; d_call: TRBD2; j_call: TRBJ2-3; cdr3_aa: CASSLIAGVPTDTQYF; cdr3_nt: TGCGCCAGCAGCCTTATAGCGGGAGTTCCCACAGATACGCAGTATTTT